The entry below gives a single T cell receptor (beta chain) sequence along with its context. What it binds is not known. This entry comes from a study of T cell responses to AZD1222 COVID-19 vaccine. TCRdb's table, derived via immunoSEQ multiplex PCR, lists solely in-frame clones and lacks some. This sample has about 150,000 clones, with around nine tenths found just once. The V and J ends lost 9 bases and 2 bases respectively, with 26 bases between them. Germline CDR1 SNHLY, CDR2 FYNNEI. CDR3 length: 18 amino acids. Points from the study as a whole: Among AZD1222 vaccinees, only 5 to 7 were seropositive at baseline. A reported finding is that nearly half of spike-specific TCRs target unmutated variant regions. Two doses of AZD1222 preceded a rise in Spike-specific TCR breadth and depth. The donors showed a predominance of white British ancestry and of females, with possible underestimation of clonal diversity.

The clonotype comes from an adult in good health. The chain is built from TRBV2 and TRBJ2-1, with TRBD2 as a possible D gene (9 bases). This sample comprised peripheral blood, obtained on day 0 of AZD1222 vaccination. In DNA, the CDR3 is TGTGCCAGTCGACGGGACAGGAGGGGACTAGCCCCCTACAATGAGCAGTTCTTC. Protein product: CASRRDRRGLAPYNEQFF.